These 3 T cell receptor beta chains came from one sample sequenced in a study of blood T cell repertoires in COVID-19. Using immunoSEQ multiplex PCR, the repertoire was profiled, and TCRdb retains in-frame clones only, with some absent. The data contain about 170,000 clones, roughly 87% of them singletons. Specimen: PBMCs or T cells enriched from blood (not recorded which). The receptor source for this set is a woman between 45 and 65 years old who had recovered from COVID-19.

The chain recombines TRBV7-9 with TRBJ2-3; D is uncertain. Trimming removed 6 bases from V and 3 bases from J, with 19 bases in between. CDR3 size: 16 residues. Per germline, CDR1 SEHNR and CDR2 FQNEAQ (reference sequence). In DNA form, the CDR3 reads TGTGCCAGCAGACCCAAAACGGGTGGTAGGACAGATACGCAGTATTTT. This gives the protein CASRPKTGGRTDTQYF.

This clone appeared a single time. The chain combines TRBV7-9 with TRBJ2-1, with D perhaps matching TRBD2 (5 bases). The V gene's germline CDR1 is SEHNR and CDR2 FQNEAQ (reference sequence). The V end lost 3 bases, the J end lost 9 bases, and 9 bases lay between the germline ends. This CDR3 is built from 12 residues. The DNA for the CDR3 is TGTGCCAGCAGCTTTAGCGTCGGTGAGCAGTTCTTC. Protein sequence: CASSFSVGEQFF.

The gene calls are TRBV5-1 and TRBJ2-2; D possibly corresponds to TRBD2 (5 bases). There are 13 residues in the CDR3. V lost 1 base, J lost 6 bases, and 7 bases lay in between. Per germline, CDR1 SGHRS and CDR2 YFSETQ. CDR3 DNA: TGCGCCAGCAGCTTGAACGGGGCCGGGGAGCTGTTTTTT. This encodes CASSLNGAGELFF.